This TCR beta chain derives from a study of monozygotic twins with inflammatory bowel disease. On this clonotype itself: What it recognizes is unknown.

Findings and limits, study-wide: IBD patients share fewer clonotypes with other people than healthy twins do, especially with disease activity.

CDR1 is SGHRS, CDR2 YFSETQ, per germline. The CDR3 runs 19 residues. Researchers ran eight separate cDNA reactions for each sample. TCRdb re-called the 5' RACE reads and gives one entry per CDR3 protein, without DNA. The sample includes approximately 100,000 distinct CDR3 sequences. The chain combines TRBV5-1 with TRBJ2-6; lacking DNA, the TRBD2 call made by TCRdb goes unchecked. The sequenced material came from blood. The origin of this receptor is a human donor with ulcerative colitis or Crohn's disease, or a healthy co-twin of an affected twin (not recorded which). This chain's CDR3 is CASSEWTSGASSGANVLTF.